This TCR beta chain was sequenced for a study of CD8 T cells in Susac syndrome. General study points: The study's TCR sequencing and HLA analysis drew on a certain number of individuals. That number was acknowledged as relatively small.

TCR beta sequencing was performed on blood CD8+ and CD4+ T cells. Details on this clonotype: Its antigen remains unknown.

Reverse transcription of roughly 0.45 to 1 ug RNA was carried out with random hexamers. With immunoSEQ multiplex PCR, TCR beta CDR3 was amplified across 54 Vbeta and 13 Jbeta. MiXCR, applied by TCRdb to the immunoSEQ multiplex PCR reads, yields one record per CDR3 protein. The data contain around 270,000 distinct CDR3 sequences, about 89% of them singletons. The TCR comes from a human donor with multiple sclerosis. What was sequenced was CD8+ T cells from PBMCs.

This CDR3 is CAWSGEGMAGNTIYF. In DNA form, the CDR3 reads TGTGCCTGGAGTGGTGAGGGCATGGCTGGAAACACCATATATTTT. The chain uses TRBV30 and TRBJ1-3; no clear D gene. V was shortened by 1 base and J by 2 bases, with 12 bases between the two germline ends. CDR3 length equals 15 residues. Germline V CDR1 and CDR2: GTSNPN, SVGIG (reference sequence).